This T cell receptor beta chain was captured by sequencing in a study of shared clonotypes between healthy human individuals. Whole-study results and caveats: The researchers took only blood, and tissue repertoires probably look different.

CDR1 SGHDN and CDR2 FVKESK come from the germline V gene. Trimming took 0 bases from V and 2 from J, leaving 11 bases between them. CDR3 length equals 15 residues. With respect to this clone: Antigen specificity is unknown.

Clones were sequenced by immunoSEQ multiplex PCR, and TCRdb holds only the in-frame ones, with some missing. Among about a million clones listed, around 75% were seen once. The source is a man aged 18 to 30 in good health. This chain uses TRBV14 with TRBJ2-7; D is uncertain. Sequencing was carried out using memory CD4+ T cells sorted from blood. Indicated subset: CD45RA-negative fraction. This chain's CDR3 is CASSQDRAITYEQYF. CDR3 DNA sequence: TGTGCCAGCAGCCAAGACCGGGCCATTACCTACGAGCAGTACTTC.